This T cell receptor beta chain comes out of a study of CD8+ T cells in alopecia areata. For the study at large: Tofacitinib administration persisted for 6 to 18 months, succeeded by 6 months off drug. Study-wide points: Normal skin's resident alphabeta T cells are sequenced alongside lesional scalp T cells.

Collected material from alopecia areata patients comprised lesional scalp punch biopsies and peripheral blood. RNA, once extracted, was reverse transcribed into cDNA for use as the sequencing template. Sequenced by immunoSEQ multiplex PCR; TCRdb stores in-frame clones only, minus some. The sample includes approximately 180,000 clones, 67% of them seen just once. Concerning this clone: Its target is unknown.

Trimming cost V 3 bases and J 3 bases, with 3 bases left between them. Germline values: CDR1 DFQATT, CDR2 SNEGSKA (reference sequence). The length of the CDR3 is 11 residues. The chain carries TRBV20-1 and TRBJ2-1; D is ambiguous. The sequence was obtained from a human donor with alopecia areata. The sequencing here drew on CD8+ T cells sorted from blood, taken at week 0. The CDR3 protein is CSASSYNEQFF. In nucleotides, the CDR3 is TGCAGTGCTAGCAGCTACAATGAGCAGTTCTTC.